These 20 T cell receptor beta chains were all obtained from the same sample, sequenced in a study of vaccination and CD4 T cells after COVID-19. Which antigens these TCRs recognize remains unknown. Cultured CD4+ T-cell DNA underwent Oncomine TCR Beta short-read sequencing. TCRdb itself ran the PCR reads through MiXCR, one entry per CDR3 protein. The sample lists just under 20,000 distinct CDR3 sequences; around 38% were seen once. Treatment specified: roughly 10-day PBMC culture with coronavirus spike peptide pools or control peptides (ViraFEST assay). The input for sequencing was CD4+ T cells from blood, cultured in vitro, taken before SARS-CoV-2 vaccination. These receptors originate from a human donor who received a COVID-19 vaccine.

CDR3 sequence reads: CSARTGGGTDTQYF. The CDR3 DNA reads TGCAGTGCTCGGACAGGGGGAGGCACAGATACGCAGTATTTT. The chain is built from TRBV20-1 and TRBJ2-3; 10 nucleotides agree with TRBD1. Germline CDR1 DFQATT, CDR2 SNEGSKA (reference sequence). After removal of 5 bases from V and 1 base from J, the junction contained 3 bases not matched to a gene. The CDR3 has 14 amino acids.

This clonotype was detected only a few times. The gene calls are TRBV7-9 and TRBJ2-5; the D gene is possibly TRBD2 (5 bases). V lost 3 bases and J lost 5, with 19 bases in between. The CDR3 has 16 residues. Per germline, CDR1 SEHNR and CDR2 FQNEAQ (reference sequence). CDR3 in amino acids: CASSLVLDLRRETQYF. As DNA, the CDR3 is TGTGCCAGCAGCTTGGTGTTGGACTTACGACGGGAGACCCAGTACTTC.

This chain joins TRBV11-1 and TRBJ1-1, with TRBD1 matching 7 bases. The CDR3 consists of 15 residues. The germline V gene encodes CDR1 SGHAT and CDR2 FQDESV (reference sequence). The J segment lost 0 bases and the V segment lost 4 bases, leaving 5 bases of the junction unmatched. The CDR3 region is CASSSGTVMNTEAFF. The CDR3 nucleotides are TGTGCCAGCAGCTCAGGGACAGTTATGAACACTGAAGCTTTCTTT. Using reference TRBV11-1 and TRBJ1-1 for the parts outside the CDR3, the full variable domain is EAEVAQSPRYKITEKSQAVAFWCDPISGHATLYWYRQILGQGPELLVQFQDESVVDDSQLPKDRFSAERLKGVDSTLKIQPAELGDSAMYLCASSSGTVMNTEAFFGQGTRLTVV.

The chain is built from TRBV19 and TRBJ1-1; no clear D. CDR3 length: 13 residues. Trimming left V 3 bases short and J 5 bases short, with 10 bases between. Per germline, CDR1 LNHDA and CDR2 SQIVND (reference sequence). CDR3 protein: CASSIRGGTEAFF. CDR3 nucleotides: TGTGCCAGTAGTATCCGGGGAGGTACTGAAGCTTTCTTT.

This clonotype turned up a few times. The chain is built from TRBV11-2 and TRBJ2-3; 7 nucleotides match TRBD2. The CDR3 consists of 16 residues. Trimming removed 5 bases from V and 2 bases from J; junction bases left unmatched: 10. Germline-derived CDR1 and CDR2 are SGHAT and FQNNGV. Here the CDR3 DNA reads TGTGCCAGCAGCCCGACGACTAGCCGACCCACAGATACGCAGTATTTT. Translating gives CASSPTTSRPTDTQYF.

V gene TRBV10-3 combines with J gene TRBJ1-2; a weak D match, TRBD1 (6 bases). The germline gives CDR1 ENHRY, CDR2 SYGVKD. Trimming left V 6 bases short and J 6 bases short, with 17 bases between. The CDR3 is 14 amino acids. The CDR3 is CAISLGGGADGYTF. CDR3 DNA sequence: TGTGCCATCAGCCTCGGCGGGGGGGCGGATGGCTACACCTTC.

The gene calls are TRBV5-1 and TRBJ1-6; 9 bases match TRBD1. The CDR3 contains 16 residues. CDR1 is SGHRS and CDR2 is YFSETQ in the germline V gene. J was trimmed by 10 bases and V by 5 bases; bases with no gene match: 13. This chain's CDR3 is CASSVGQGGTGSPLHF. The CDR3 DNA sequence: TGCGCCAGCAGTGTGGGACAGGGAGGAACAGGATCACCCCTCCACTTT.

The DNA of the CDR3 is TGTGCCAGCAGCCGGATGTGGAAGAGCTCTGGAAACACCATATATTTT. Translated, it gives CASSRMWKSSGNTIYF. This chain uses TRBV7-2 with TRBJ1-3; the D is unclear. The CDR3 totals 16 residues. With 5 bases removed from V and 0 bases from J, the gap between germline ends came to 14 bases. Germline CDR1 SGHTA, CDR2 FQGNSA.

V is TRBV19 and J is TRBJ1-2; 9 nucleotides align to TRBD1. The germline V gene encodes CDR1 LNHDA and CDR2 SQIVND (reference sequence). The CDR3 is made up of 14 amino acids. The J segment lost 7 bases and the V segment lost 5 bases, leaving 8 bases of the junction unmatched. CDR3 in DNA: TGTGCCAGTAGTCGGCAGGACAGGGGTAGTGGCTACACCTTC. As protein: CASSRQDRGSGYTF.

This chain links TRBV7-6 with TRBJ2-3; TRBD2 might be the D (5 bases). The CDR3 sequence is 13 residues long. The V gene lost 5 bases and the J gene lost 2 bases, with 8 bases spanning the gap. The germline gives CDR1 SGHVS, CDR2 FNYEAQ. CDR3 loop: CASSRGATDTQYF. CDR3 DNA sequence: TGTGCCAGCAGCCGGGGTGCCACAGATACGCAGTATTTT.

This rearrangement joins TRBV30 to TRBJ1-5; D remains ambiguous. With 0 bases removed from V and 6 bases from J, the gap between germline ends came to 9 bases. This CDR3 has 13 residues. CDR1 and CDR2 (germline): GTSNPN, SVGIG (reference sequence). CDR3 loop: CAWSVTGRQPQHF. Written as DNA, the CDR3 is TGTGCCTGGAGTGTAACCGGGCGTCAGCCCCAGCATTTT. The full variable domain, in which reference TRBV30 and TRBJ1-5 provide the parts outside the CDR3, is SQTIHQWPATLVQPVGSPLSLECTVEGTSNPNLYWYRQAAGRGLQLLFYSVGIGQISSEVPQNLSASRPQDRQFILSSKKLLLSDSGFYLCAWSVTGRQPQHFGDGTRLSIL.

V usage is TRBV5-1 and J usage is TRBJ1-1; D uncertain. Germline V gene sequence: CDR1 SGHRS, CDR2 YFSETQ. Trimming left V 4 bases short and J 0 bases short, with 7 bases between. The CDR3 totals 13 residues. The CDR3 here is CASSKGLNTEAFF. As DNA, the CDR3 is TGCGCCAGCAGCAAGGGCCTGAACACTGAAGCTTTCTTT.

The V gene is TRBV7-2, the J gene TRBJ2-7, with D hard to call. Germline assignment: CDR1 SGHTA and CDR2 FQGNSA. This CDR3 region has 13 residues. Trimming stripped 3 bases from V and 4 bases from J, with 10 bases between. The CDR3 loop is CASSLFRLYEQYF. The CDR3 bases are TGTGCCAGCAGCTTGTTCCGGCTTTACGAGCAGTACTTC.

This clonotype came up a few times. The V gene is TRBV2, the J gene TRBJ2-3, with 8 bases fitting TRBD1. The CDR3 is made up of 15 amino acids. V dropped 6 bases and J dropped 2; count of bases not matched to a gene: 7. CDR1 SNHLY and CDR2 FYNNEI come from the germline V gene. The CDR3 nucleotides are TGTGCCAGCAGGATGACAGGGGAAGCCACAGATACGCAGTATTTT. Amino acid sequence: CASRMTGEATDTQYF.

The V and J genes are TRBV2 and TRBJ1-2; 9 nucleotides align to TRBD1. J lost 3 bases, V lost 5 bases, and 4 bases had no gene match. Germline values: CDR1 SNHLY, CDR2 FYNNEI. The CDR3 runs to 14 residues. In DNA form, the CDR3 reads TGTGCCAGCAGTCGGGACAGGGCCGACTATGGCTACACCTTC. It codes for CASSRDRADYGYTF. The entire variable domain, with the rest obtained from reference TRBV2 and TRBJ1-2, is as follows: EPEVTQTPSHQVTQMGQEVILRCVPISNHLYFYWYRQILGQKVEFLVSFYNNEISEKSEIFDDQFSVERPDGSNFTLKIRSTKLEDSAMYFCASSRDRADYGYTFGSGTRLTVV.

J is TRBJ2-7 and V is TRBV7-2; D is uncertain. The CDR3 sequence is 13 residues long. V dropped 5 bases and J dropped 6 bases, with 14 bases sitting between them. Germline V gene data show CDR1 as SGHTA and CDR2 as FQGNSA. The CDR3 is CASSPRAKREQYF. The CDR3 DNA sequence: TGTGCCAGCAGCCCCCGGGCCAAGCGCGAGCAGTACTTC.

V gene TRBV6-1 combines with J gene TRBJ2-7; 11 nucleotides align to TRBD1. Germline CDR1 is MNHNS and CDR2 is SASEGT. V lost 3 bases to trimming and J lost 5 bases; unmatched junction nucleotides: 6. This CDR3 is 15 amino acids long. CDR3 DNA sequence: TGTGCCAGCAGTGAGGCCTGGACAGGGGGCCACGAGCAGTACTTC. Translation: CASSEAWTGGHEQYF.

This clonotype has a handful of counts. The chain employs TRBV2 and TRBJ1-1; D is perhaps TRBD1 (6 bases). Germline CDR1 SNHLY, CDR2 FYNNEI. Trimming removed 6 bases at V and 1 base at J, with 9 bases between. This CDR3 is built from 13 residues. The CDR3 DNA reads as TGTGCCAGCAGGGCGGACAGGAACACTGAAGCTTTCTTT. This sequence encodes CASRADRNTEAFF.

This chain links TRBV6-1 with TRBJ2-5, with TRBD2 identical over 7 bases. J lost 5 bases, V lost 6 bases, and 3 bases had no gene match. CDR3 length: 12 residues. Germline CDR1 is MNHNS and CDR2 is SASEGT. CDR3 coding DNA: TGTGCCAGCAGGGGGGGGGTGGAGACCCAGTACTTC. As protein: CASRGGVETQYF.

The chain carries TRBV18 and TRBJ1-5; no clear D gene. This CDR3 is 13 amino acids long. Deletions cut 2 bases from V and 5 bases from J, with 7 bases between. Looked up from germline, CDR1 is KGHSH and CDR2 is LQKENI. This CDR3 is CASSPIWDQPQHF. The CDR3 region has the DNA TGTGCCAGCTCACCAATCTGGGATCAGCCCCAGCATTTT.